This T cell receptor beta chain is drawn from a study of cytomegalovirus exposure and HLA in healthy donors. Study results and caveats: Later analysis demonstrated an association between a missense DCLRE1C variant and TCR beta V- and J-gene trimming. It was taken for granted in presence/absence analyses that sequencing depth across donors was roughly uniform.

PCR employed 60 Vbeta and 13 Jbeta primers. The repertoire was sequenced with immunoSEQ multiplex PCR; TCRdb's copy has only in-frame clones and lacks some. The sample lists 180,000 or so clones; nearly 80% were seen once. About this clone itself: The antigen is not known.

V shed 2 bases and J shed 7 bases, with 15 bases lying between them. The V gene's germline CDR1 is MNHNS and CDR2 SASEGT. The CDR3 extends over 15 amino acids. The V and J genes are TRBV6-1 and TRBJ2-1, with a possible D match to TRBD2 (5 bases). Sequencing used PBMCs. The clonotype comes from a female donor in good health and CMV-seronegative. CDR3 region: CASSETGMFGNEQFF. CDR3 nucleotide sequence: TGTGCCAGCAGTGAAACGGGAATGTTTGGGAATGAGCAGTTCTTC.